This T cell receptor (beta chain) was identified in a study of T-cell memory formation after mild COVID-19. TCRdb called the 5' RACE reads again in MiXCR, with one record for every CDR3 protein. This sample has 400,000 to 500,000 distinct CDR3 sequences; over 15% occur once, and the top ten carry approximately 8.1%. Deletions cut 3 bases from V and 4 bases from J, with 17 bases between. CDR1 KGHDR and CDR2 SFDVKD come from the germline V gene. This CDR3 spans 16 amino acids. A few counts support this clonotype. This clonotype was obtained from an adult woman who had mild COVID-19 (a few samples of this study predate the infection). Cell type and time point are not known. This rearrangement joins TRBV24-1 to TRBJ2-5; D is possibly TRBD2 (6 bases). The sample comprised PBMCs or a T cell subset sorted from them (not recorded which). CDR3 sequence (DNA): TGTGCCACCAGTGATCGGACGCGGGGCCCCGGAGAGACCCAGTACTTC. It yields the protein CATSDRTRGPGETQYF.